The 8 T cell receptor beta chains listed next were all sequenced from one sample in a study of T-cell memory formation after mild COVID-19. TCRdb called the 5' RACE reads again in MiXCR, with one record for every CDR3 protein. The table includes fewer than 250,000 distinct CDR3 sequences, roughly a tenth detected once. Sequenced material: PBMCs or a T cell subset sorted from them (not recorded which). Receptors were obtained from a man aged 18 to 30 who had mild COVID-19 (a few samples of this study predate the infection). Cell type and time point are not known.

The genes are TRBV19 and TRBJ2-2, with D perhaps TRBD1 (6 bases). CDR3 length: 16 amino acids. Looked up from germline, CDR1 is LNHDA and CDR2 is SQIVND (reference sequence). The V end lost 2 bases, the J end lost 3 bases, and 13 bases lay between the germline ends. The CDR3 coding sequence is TGTGCCAGTAGTATACCCAGGGGCGTTTACACCGGGGAGCTGTTTTTT. This encodes CASSIPRGVYTGELFF. Drawing the rest from reference TRBV19 and TRBJ2-2, the complete variable domain is DGGITQSPKYLFRKEGQNVTLSCEQNLNHDAMYWYRQDPGQGLRLIYYSQIVNDFQKGDIAEGYSVSREKKESFPLTVTSAQKNPTAFYLCASSIPRGVYTGELFFGEGSRLTVL.

This clonotype was observed a handful of times. The V and J genes are TRBV28 and TRBJ2-7; 7 nucleotides match TRBD1. This CDR3 region has 11 residues. Germline assignment: CDR1 MDHEN and CDR2 SYDVKM. With V trimmed by 8 bases and J by 4 bases, 2 bases remained unmatched. CDR3 bases: TGTGCCAGCGGGACAGCGTACGAGCAGTACTTC. Amino acid sequence: CASGTAYEQYF. Drawing the rest from reference TRBV28 and TRBJ2-7, the complete variable domain is DVKVTQSSRYLVKRTGEKVFLECVQDMDHENMFWYRQDPGLGLRLIYFSYDVKMKEKGDIPEGYSVSREKKERFSLILESASTNQTSMYLCASGTAYEQYFGPGTRLTVT.

The V gene is TRBV25-1, the J gene TRBJ2-2; unclear D gene. The CDR3 consists of 15 residues. The germline gives CDR1 MGHDK, CDR2 SYGVNS. Trimming removed 1 base from V and 2 bases from J, with 8 bases in between. This CDR3 is CASSEFGRNTGELFF. As DNA, the CDR3 is TGTGCCAGCAGTGAATTCGGTCGAAACACCGGGGAGCTGTTTTTT.

V gene TRBV28 combines with J gene TRBJ2-3; D gene ambiguous. The CDR3 has 12 amino acids. Trimming left V 6 bases short and J 8 bases short, with 12 bases between. Germline-derived CDR1 and CDR2 are MDHEN and SYDVKM. CDR3 DNA sequence: TGTGCCAGCAGCCCGTCTCCGGCTACGCAGTATTTT. It encodes CASSPSPATQYF.

This clonotype was detected only a few times. J is TRBJ2-4 and V is TRBV18, with a tentative D call TRBD1 (6 bases). The V and J ends lost 5 bases and 6 bases respectively, with 20 bases between them. CDR3 length equals 16 residues. Germline CDR1 and CDR2: KGHSH and LQKENI. The CDR3 here is CASSSGHSRALNIQYF. CDR3 in DNA: TGTGCCAGCTCATCGGGACACTCCCGGGCTTTAAACATTCAGTACTTC. Supplemented by reference TRBV18 and TRBJ2-4, the full variable domain reads NAGVMQNPRHLVRRRGQEARLRCSPMKGHSHVYWYRQLPEEGLKFMVYLQKENIIDESGMPKERFSAEFPKEGPSILRIQQVVRGDSAAYFCASSSGHSRALNIQYFGAGTRLSVL.

About this clonotype itself: An end of the junction differs from the germline gene, which may be a read error. This chain links TRBV5-1 with TRBJ2-1; D is unclear. The CDR3 is 13 amino acids. Germline V CDR1 and CDR2: SGHRS, YFSETQ. The CDR3 spells CASSLVGYNEQVF. DNA for the CDR3: TGCGCCAGCAGCTTGGTAGGGTACAATGAGCAGGTCTTC.

The V call is TRBV20-1, the J call TRBJ1-5; D is possibly TRBD1 (6 bases). This CDR3 is built from 12 residues. Trimming removed 3 bases from V and 5 bases from J, with 8 bases in between. Germline V gene sequence: CDR1 DFQATT, CDR2 SNEGSKA (reference sequence). The CDR3 sequence is CSASEGDQPQHF. CDR3 bases: TGCAGTGCTAGTGAGGGGGATCAGCCCCAGCATTTT.

This clonotype was counted a few times. The chain couples TRBV2 to TRBJ1-5; tentatively, D is TRBD1 (5 bases). Germline V gives CDR1 SNHLY, CDR2 FYNNEI. This CDR3 is 14 amino acids long. Trimming took 2 bases from V and 5 from J, leaving 10 bases between them. The CDR3: CASSERGGYQPQHF. The CDR3 DNA follows: TGTGCCAGCAGTGAAAGGGGAGGTTATCAGCCCCAGCATTTT.